Given below is one TCR beta chain in context. What it binds is not known. V lost 4 bases, J lost 1 base, and 11 bases lay in between. Germline assignment: CDR1 SGHRS and CDR2 YFSETQ. The CDR3 has 14 residues. The entry originates in a study of shared clonotypes between healthy human individuals. General study points: Among non-shared clonotypes, generation probabilities were lower than among those shared by all four donors. The study drew on few donors, limiting represented genetic and exposure-history diversity.

There were no recent acute infections or vaccinations among the donors, who were healthy HIV-negative adults. Produced via immunoSEQ multiplex PCR; TCRdb's table is partial and in-frame only. The sample includes about 690,000 clones, roughly 87% of them seen just once. The chain uses TRBV5-1 and TRBJ1-2; D unclear. The clonotype was recovered from a man aged 18 to 29 in good health. Some clones in this sample may be carry-over from other donors' samples. Material for sequencing was memory CD8+ T cells from PBMCs. The subset denotes: CD45RO+ cells pooled with CCR7-negative TemRA cells. CDR3 DNA sequence: TGCGCCAGCAGCCCTGTCGAACATAACTATGGCTACACCTTC. Amino acids: CASSPVEHNYGYTF.